Listed here are 5 T cell receptor beta chains from one sample, sequenced in a study of shared clonotypes between healthy human individuals. CD45RO-negative cells were positively selected for CCR7, leaving out terminally differentiated effector memory CD45RA+ cells. Assay: immunoSEQ multiplex PCR; the TCRdb copy retains only in-frame clones and omits some. The sample includes around 2,000,000 clones, roughly 95% of them seen just once. The specimen sequenced was naive CD8+ T cells sorted from blood. These receptors were collected from a man in his late teens or twenties in good health.

The V gene is TRBV4-1, the J gene TRBJ1-2; tentative D call: TRBD1 (5 bases). There are 13 residues in the CDR3. Germline CDR1 and CDR2: MGHRA and YSYEKL. V lost 7 bases, J lost 8 bases, and 17 bases lay in between. CDR3 nucleotides: TGCGCCAGCAAACAACCAGGGTCATTAGGCTACACCTTC. Amino acid sequence: CASKQPGSLGYTF.

The V call is TRBV5-4, the J call TRBJ2-5; 10 bases fit TRBD2. V gave up 4 bases and J gave up 5 bases; unmatched junction bases: 5. The CDR3 is 14 residues long. Germline V gene sequence: CDR1 SGHNT, CDR2 YYREEE (reference sequence). The CDR3 nucleotides are TGTGCCAGCAGCCTAGCGGGGGTTCTTGAGACCCAGTACTTC. Translation gives CASSLAGVLETQYF. The entire variable domain, with the rest obtained from reference TRBV5-4 and TRBJ2-5, is as follows: ETGVTQSPTHLIKTRGQQVTLRCSSQSGHNTVSWYQQALGQGPQFIFQYYREEENGRGNFPPRFSGLQFPNYSSELNVNALELDDSALYLCASSLAGVLETQYFGPGTRLLVL.

The chain recombines TRBV6-1 with TRBJ2-7; D may be TRBD2 (5 bases). The CDR3 is made up of 12 amino acids. Trimming took 8 bases from V and 1 from J, leaving 9 bases between them. The germline V gene has CDR1 MNHNS and CDR2 SASEGT. The CDR3 sequence: CASGENSYEQYF. In DNA, the CDR3 is TGTGCCAGCGGGGAGAATTCCTACGAGCAGTACTTC.

The rearrangement links TRBV27 to TRBJ1-5, with D maybe TRBD1 (5 bases). V was shortened by 4 bases and J by 5 bases, with 9 bases between the two germline ends. This CDR3 is built from 13 residues. CDR1 and CDR2 from the germline V gene are MNHEY and SMNVEV (reference sequence). The CDR3, as DNA: TGTGCCAGCAGTTCCCGACAGTATCAGCCCCAGCATTTT. It encodes CASSSRQYQPQHF.

In this sample, this clone turned up many times. The rearrangement uses TRBV30 and TRBJ1-5; D gene ambiguous. CDR3 size: 14 residues. With 2 bases removed from V and 4 bases from J, the gap between germline ends came to 12 bases. Looked up from germline, CDR1 is GTSNPN and CDR2 is SVGIG (reference sequence). The CDR3 is CAWSRDSLNQPQHF. DNA for the CDR3: TGTGCCTGGAGTAGGGATAGTCTAAATCAGCCCCAGCATTTT.